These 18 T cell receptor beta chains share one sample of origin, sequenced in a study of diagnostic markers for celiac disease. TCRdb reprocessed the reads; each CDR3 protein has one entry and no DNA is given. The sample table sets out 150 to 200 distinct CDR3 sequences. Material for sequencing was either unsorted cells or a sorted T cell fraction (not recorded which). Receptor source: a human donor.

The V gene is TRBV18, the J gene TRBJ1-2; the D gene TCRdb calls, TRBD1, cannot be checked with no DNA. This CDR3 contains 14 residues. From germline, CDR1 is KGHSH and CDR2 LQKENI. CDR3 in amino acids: CASSPTGTGYGYTF. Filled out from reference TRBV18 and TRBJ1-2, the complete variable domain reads NAGVMQNPRHLVRRRGQEARLRCSPMKGHSHVYWYRQLPEEGLKFMVYLQKENIIDESGMPKERFSAEFPKEGPSILRIQQVVRGDSAAYFCASSPTGTGYGYTFGSGTRLTVV.

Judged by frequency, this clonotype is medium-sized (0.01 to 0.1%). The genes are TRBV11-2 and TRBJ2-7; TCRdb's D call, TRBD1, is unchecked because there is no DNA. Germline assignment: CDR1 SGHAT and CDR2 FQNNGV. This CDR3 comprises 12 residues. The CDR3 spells CASSPQGDEQYF. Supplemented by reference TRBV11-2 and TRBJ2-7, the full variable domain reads EAGVAQSPRYKIIEKRQSVAFWCNPISGHATLYWYQQILGQGPKLLIQFQNNGVVDDSQLPKDRFSAERLKGVDSTLKIQPAKLEDSAVYLCASSPQGDEQYFGPGTRLTVT.

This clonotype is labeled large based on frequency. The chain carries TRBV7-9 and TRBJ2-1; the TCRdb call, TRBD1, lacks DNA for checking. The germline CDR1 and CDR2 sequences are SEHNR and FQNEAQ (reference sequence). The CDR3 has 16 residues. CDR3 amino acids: CASSPPDTDSYNEQFF.

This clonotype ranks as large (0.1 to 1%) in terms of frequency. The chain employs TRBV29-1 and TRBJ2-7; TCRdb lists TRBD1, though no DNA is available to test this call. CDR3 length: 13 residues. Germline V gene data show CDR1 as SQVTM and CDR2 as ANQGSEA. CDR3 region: CSVTTGGSYEQYF.

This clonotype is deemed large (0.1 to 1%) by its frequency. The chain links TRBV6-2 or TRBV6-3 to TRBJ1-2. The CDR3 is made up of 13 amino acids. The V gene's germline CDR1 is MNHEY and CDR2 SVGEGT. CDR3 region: CASSQRVIGGYTF.

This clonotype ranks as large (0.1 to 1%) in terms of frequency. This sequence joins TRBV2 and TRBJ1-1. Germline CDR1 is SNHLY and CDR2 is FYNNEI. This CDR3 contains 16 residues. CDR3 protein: CASSEFVSSMNTEAFF.

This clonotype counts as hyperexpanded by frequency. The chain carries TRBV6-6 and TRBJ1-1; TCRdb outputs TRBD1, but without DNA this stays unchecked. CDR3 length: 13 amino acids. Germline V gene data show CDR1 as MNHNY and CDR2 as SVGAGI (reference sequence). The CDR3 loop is CASSSTGGTEAFF.

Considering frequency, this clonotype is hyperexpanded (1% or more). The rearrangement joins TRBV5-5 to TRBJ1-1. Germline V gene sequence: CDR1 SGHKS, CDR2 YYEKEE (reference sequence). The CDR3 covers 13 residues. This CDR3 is CASSWGLNTEAFF. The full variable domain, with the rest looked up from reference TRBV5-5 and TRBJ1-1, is DAGVTQSPTHLIKTRGQQVTLRCSPISGHKSVSWYQQVLGQGPQFIFQYYEKEERGRGNFPDRFSARQFPNYSSELNVNALLLGDSALYLCASSWGLNTEAFFGQGTRLTVV.

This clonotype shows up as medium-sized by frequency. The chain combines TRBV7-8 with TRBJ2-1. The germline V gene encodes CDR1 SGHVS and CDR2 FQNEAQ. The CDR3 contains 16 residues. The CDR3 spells CASSLALSSSYNEQFF.

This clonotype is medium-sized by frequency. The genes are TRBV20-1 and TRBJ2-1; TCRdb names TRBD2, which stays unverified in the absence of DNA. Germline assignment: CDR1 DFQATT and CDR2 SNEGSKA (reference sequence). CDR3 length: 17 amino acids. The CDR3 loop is CSARDSGRANIYNEQFF.

The chain's CDR3 is CSARDLVGANYNEQFF. The rearrangement joins TRBV20-1 to TRBJ2-1; TCRdb picks TRBD2, but there is no DNA to check that call. The CDR3 spans 16 residues. Germline values: CDR1 DFQATT, CDR2 SNEGSKA (reference sequence).

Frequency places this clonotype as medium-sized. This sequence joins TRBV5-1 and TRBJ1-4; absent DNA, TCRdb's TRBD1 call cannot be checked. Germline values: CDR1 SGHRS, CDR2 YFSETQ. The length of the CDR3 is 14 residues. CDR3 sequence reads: CASSLRGINEKLFF.

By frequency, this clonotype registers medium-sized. CDR3 sequence reads: CASSGRDRGANEQFF. The chain has TRBV5-1 and TRBJ2-1; TCRdb's D call of TRBD1 is untestable without DNA. Germline V gene data show CDR1 as SGHRS and CDR2 as YFSETQ. CDR3 size: 15 residues.

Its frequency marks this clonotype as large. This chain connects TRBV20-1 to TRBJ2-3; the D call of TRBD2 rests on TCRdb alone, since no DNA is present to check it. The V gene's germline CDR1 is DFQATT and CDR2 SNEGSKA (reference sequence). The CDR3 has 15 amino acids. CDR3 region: CSARGASGFTDTQYF.

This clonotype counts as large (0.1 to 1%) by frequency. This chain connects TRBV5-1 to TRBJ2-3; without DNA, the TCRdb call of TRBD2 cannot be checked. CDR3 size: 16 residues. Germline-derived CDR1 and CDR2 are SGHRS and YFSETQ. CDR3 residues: CASSHRDLTSTDTQYF.

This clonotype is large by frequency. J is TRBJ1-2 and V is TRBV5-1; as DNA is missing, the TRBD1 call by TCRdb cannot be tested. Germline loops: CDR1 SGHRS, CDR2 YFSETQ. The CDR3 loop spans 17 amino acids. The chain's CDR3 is CASSPQDAPRANYGYTF.

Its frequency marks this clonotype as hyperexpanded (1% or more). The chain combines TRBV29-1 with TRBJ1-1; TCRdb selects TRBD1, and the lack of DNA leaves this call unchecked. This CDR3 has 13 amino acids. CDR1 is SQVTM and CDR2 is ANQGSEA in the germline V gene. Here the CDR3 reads CSVANRELTEAFF. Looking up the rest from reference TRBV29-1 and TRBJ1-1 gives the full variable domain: SAVISQKPSRDICQRGTSLTIQCQVDSQVTMMFWYRQQPGQSLTLIATANQGSEATYESGFVIDKFPISRPNLTFSTLTVSNMSPEDSSIYLCSVANRELTEAFFGQGTRLTVV.

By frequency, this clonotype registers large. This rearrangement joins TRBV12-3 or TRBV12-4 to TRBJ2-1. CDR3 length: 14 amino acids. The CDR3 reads CASSLAAAYNEQFF.